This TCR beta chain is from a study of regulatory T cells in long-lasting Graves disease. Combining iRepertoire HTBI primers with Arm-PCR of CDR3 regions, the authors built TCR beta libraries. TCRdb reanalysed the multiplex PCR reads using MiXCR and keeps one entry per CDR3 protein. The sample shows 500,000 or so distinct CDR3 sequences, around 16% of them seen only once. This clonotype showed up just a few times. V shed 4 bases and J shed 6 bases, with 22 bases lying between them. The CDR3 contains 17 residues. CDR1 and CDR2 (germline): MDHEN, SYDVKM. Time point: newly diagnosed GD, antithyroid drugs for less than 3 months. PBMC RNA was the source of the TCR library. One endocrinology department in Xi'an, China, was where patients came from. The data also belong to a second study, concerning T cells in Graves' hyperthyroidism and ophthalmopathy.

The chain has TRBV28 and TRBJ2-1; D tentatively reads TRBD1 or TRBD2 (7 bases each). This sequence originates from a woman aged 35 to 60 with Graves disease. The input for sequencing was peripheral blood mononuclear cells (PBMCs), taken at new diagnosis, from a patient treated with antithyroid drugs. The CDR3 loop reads CASSSSQGGGIFNEQFF. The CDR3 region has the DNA TGTGCCAGCAGTTCCTCCCAGGGGGGGGGGATTTTCAATGAGCAGTTCTTC.